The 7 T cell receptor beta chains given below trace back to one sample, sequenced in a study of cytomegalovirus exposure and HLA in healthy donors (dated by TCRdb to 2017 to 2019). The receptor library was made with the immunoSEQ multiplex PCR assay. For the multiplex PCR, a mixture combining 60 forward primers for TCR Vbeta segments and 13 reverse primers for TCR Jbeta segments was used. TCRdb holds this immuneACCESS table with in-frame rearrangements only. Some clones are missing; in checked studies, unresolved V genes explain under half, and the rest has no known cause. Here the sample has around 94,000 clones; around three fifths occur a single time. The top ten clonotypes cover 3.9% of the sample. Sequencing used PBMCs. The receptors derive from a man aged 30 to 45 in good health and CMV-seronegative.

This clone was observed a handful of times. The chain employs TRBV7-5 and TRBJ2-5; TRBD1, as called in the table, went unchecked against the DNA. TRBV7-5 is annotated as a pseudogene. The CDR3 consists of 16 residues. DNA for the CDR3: TGTGTCAGAAGCTTAGTGGGGGACAGATACCAAGAGACCCAGTACTTC. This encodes CVRSLVGDRYQETQYF.

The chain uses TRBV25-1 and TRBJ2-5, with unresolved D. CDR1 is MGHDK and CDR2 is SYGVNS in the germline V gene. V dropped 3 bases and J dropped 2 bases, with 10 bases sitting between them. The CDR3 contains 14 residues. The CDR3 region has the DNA TGTGCCAGCAGTGAGACTGGCCTACAAGAGACCCAGTACTTC. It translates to CASSETGLQETQYF.

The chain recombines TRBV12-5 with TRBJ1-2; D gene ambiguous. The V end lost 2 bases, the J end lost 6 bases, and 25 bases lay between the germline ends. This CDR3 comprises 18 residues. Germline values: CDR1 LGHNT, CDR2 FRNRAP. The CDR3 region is CASGLLSFLEGYPDGYTF. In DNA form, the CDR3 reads TGTGCTAGTGGTTTGTTATCGTTTCTGGAGGGATACCCGGATGGCTACACCTTC.

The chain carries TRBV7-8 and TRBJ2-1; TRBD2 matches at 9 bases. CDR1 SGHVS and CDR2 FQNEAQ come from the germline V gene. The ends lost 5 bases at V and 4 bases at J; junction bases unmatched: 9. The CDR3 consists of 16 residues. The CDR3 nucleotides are TGTGCCAGCAGCCTATTTAGCGGGGGTCATTACAATGAGCAGTTCTTC. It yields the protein CASSLFSGGHYNEQFF.

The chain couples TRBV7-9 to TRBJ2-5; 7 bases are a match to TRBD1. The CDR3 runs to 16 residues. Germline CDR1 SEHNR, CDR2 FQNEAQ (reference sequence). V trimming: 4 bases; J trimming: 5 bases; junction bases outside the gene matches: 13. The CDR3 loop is CASSSRSTGKEETQYF. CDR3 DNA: TGTGCCAGCAGCTCCCGATCGACAGGGAAGGAGGAGACCCAGTACTTC.

The CDR3 DNA reads TGTGCCAGCAGCCCGCCGGGACACGATAACTATGGCTACACCTTC. Its translation is CASSPPGHDNYGYTF. This chain joins TRBV14 and TRBJ1-2; a weak D match, TRBD1 (6 bases). Looked up from germline, CDR1 is SGHDN and CDR2 is FVKESK. The CDR3 contains 15 residues. V lost 4 bases to trimming and J lost 1 base, with 13 bases between them.

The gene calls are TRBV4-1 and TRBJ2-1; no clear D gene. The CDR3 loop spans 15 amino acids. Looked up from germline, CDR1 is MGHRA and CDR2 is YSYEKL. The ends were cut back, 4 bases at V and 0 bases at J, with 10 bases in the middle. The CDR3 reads CASSLAPSSYNEQFF. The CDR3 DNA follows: TGCGCCAGCAGCCTCGCCCCTAGCTCCTACAATGAGCAGTTCTTC.